The present T cell receptor (beta chain) was sequenced within a study of beta chain features in type 1 diabetes. CDR3 size: 16 residues. CDR1 MGHDK and CDR2 SYGVNS come from the germline V gene. The ends lost 1 base at V and 7 bases at J; junction bases unmatched: 8. Reverse transcribing all isolated RNA meant expressed TCRB transcripts were sequenced. Generated by immunoSEQ multiplex PCR, the TCRdb table keeps only in-frame clones and is missing some. This table has about 400,000 clones, about 12% appearing once. This receptor was taken from a man between 18 and 35 years old in good health. Input material: naive CD4+ T cells from blood. The chain carries TRBV25-1 and TRBJ2-2, with 8 bases fitting TRBD1. The CDR3 here is CASSESRGQVNGELFF. The CDR3 bases are TGTGCCAGCAGTGAATCCCGGGGACAGGTTAACGGGGAGCTGTTTTTT.